This T cell receptor beta chain was retrieved from a study of cytomegalovirus exposure and HLA in healthy donors (dated by TCRdb to 2015 to 2018). About the study as a whole: In an earlier analysis of 587 of the donors, 250 to 350 Gb of sequence data and some 100 million unique TCR beta sequences from 150 million to 200 million T cells were reported. Of the roughly 400 genotyped donors, approximately 80% were placed in the genetic ancestry cluster associated with self-reported Caucasian donors. Typing coverage differed by locus: A, B, C, DRB1 and DQB1 were typed in about 620-630 donors, DQA1 in about 560, DPA1 in 600 to 610, and DPB1 in 400 to 490. A later genetic analysis used genome-wide SNP genotypes for 398 of the 666 donors, treating that subset as a discovery cohort. A separate validation cohort of roughly 110 different subjects was used in addition to the approximately 670-subject first cohort. All discovery cohort repertoires had been generated using a single sequencing platform. In a later analysis, previously published TCR beta repertoires from fewer than 750 donors were re-analyzed and high-resolution HLA genotyping was added so that TCR occurrence patterns could be studied. The study aimed to test whether cataloging public T cell receptors could reveal signatures of past pathogen exposure. Alongside the repertoire data, information on donor age, sex, ethnicity and CMV serostatus was compiled. To predict cytomegalovirus infection status, the study combined high-throughput TCR immunosequencing, statistical association of individual TCRs with disease status, and machine learning. An earlier analysis of fewer than 750 of the donors used high-throughput TCR beta sequencing to judge whether each TCR beta V gene segment behaved as functional or pseudogenic. An early release covering about 600 HLA-typed donors comprised approximately 290 gigabases of sequencing data and tens of millions of unique TCR sequences. Rather than drawing on any new phenotypic data, the later analysis identified candidate immune exposures from TCR beta sequences and the way those sequences occurred across donors. Because of strong linkage in the cohort, a handful of DR-DQ haplotypes were treated as single units for association and clustering. Among around 400 genotyped donors of the cohort, an average of approximately 220,000 unique TCR beta nucleotide sequences was sequenced per donor, of which 15% to 20% were non-productive. The study used immunosequencing to profile the T cell repertoires of approximately 650 subjects and linked those repertoires to cytomegalovirus serostatus. HLA typing covered class I and class II loci at four-digit resolution.

The cohort comprised under 700 healthy bone marrow donors. At the time of sampling, all cohort members were nominally healthy, though unrecorded immune exposures were likely present. The donor tested CMV seropositive and was one of the 289 seropositive cohort members. A peripheral blood sample was collected from each donor, and TCR beta sequencing was performed on peripheral blood mononuclear cells. Genomic DNA extraction from the blood cell samples was performed with the Qiagen DNeasy Blood Extraction Kit. General findings and caveats noted by the study authors: A further reported finding was that TCR beta sequences accurately predicted the HLA-A and HLA-B alleles for most subjects in the first cohort. The authors suggested that the approach could potentially be generalized to other disease states and immunological phenotypes. Correlated functional status among segregating V segments might be attributable to linkage disequilibrium, but an unknown experimental factor could not be ruled out. For the cohort, immune exposure information was limited to CMV serostatus. A few of the identified cytomegalovirus-associated TCR beta chains were confirmed in vitro to be specific for cytomegalovirus antigens. In the study, about 150 TCR beta chains were listed as associated with cytomegalovirus. Because HLA typing was unavailable for some donors at each locus, only the typed subset was used in association tests. A cluster of highly shared sequence variants was judged likely to be a technical artifact of the sequencing pipeline. Because counts were too low, seventeen rarely observed V segments, including chromosome 9 orphons, were left out of the earlier analysis of about 500 of the donors. In a later analysis, HLA-associated TCR beta chains showed more clonal expansion and lower generation probabilities than non-associated chains that were equally common. In an earlier analysis of about 550 of the donors, most TCR beta V segments were observed in productive rearrangements about 87% or about 30% of the time, broadly matching IMGT annotations. Most CMV-associated TCR beta chains appeared to be HLA-restricted in a later analysis, and the HLA associations seemed to be driven largely by CMV exposure. A later analysis found that TCR association rates varied across HLA loci, with DRB1 alleles showing the most associated TCRs and HLA-C alleles the fewest. Across donors, most TCR sequences were observed very rarely, whereas some public TCRs were present in many individuals. A later analysis reported that several top co-occurrence clusters appeared linked to parvovirus B19, influenza, CMV and Epstein-Barr virus. The classifier was reported to diagnose cytomegalovirus status with high specificity and sensitivity in both the original cohort and the validation cohort. A later genetic analysis associated a missense DCLRE1C variant with V-gene and J-gene trimming of TCR beta chains, and an independent cohort replicated the association. Strong co-occurrence of HLA alleles, especially DR and DQ, made assigning TCR associations to individual alleles difficult. In this cohort, only TCR beta chains were sequenced, and detectable features were limited by the absence of alpha or paired-chain data. The presence/absence analyses assumed that sequencing depth was roughly uniform across donors, and that assumption may not be true. Compared with the approximately 670-donor mean, donors in an Asian-associated ancestry cluster had fewer N-insertions in productive TCRs, according to a later genetic analysis. At a false discovery rate of 0.05, a later analysis linked under 20,000 TCR beta sequences to specific HLA alleles.

The library relied on the immunoSEQ multiplex PCR assay. For the multiplex PCR, a mixture combining 60 forward primers for TCR Vbeta segments and 13 reverse primers for TCR Jbeta segments was used. The CDR3 region of rearranged TCR beta genes was amplified from genomic DNA by a multiplex PCR assay. Amplified TCR beta libraries were sequenced as 87-base-pair reads on the Illumina HiSeq System. Under the source paper's analysis protocol: In a later analysis, about 80 million unique TCR beta chains were counted across the 650 to 700 repertoires, and roughly 11 million of these chains were shared by at least two donors. To remove PCR and sequencing errors, raw reads were error-corrected and collapsed into unique sequences using a nearest-neighbor algorithm that merged closely related sequences. To assign V, D and J gene segments, CDR3 sequences were aligned to IMGT reference sequences. For a sequence to be retained, a match of at least six nucleotides was required to both a V gene segment and a J gene segment. A rearrangement counted as productive if the CDR3 had no stop codons and remained in frame with V and J, and every other rearrangement counted as non-productive. Following IMGT convention, CDR3 was defined as the stretch from the second conserved V-encoded cysteine up to the conserved J-encoded phenylalanine. The earlier analysis of about 640 of the donors excluded any sequence lacking an unambiguous match to a single V gene segment. In an earlier analysis of almost 600 of the donors, a V segment was called functional when productive rearrangements were above 56.7%, and segregating when the standard deviation between donors exceeded 5%. A statistical classification framework was built for diagnosing cytomegalovirus status from the catalog of TCR beta chain sequences. V and J gene assignment, in a later analysis, came from comparing TCR nucleotide sequences with IMGT/GENE-DB human TR gene sequences. A later analysis assigned CDR3 sequences and most-parsimonious VDJ recombination scenarios with the TCRdist pipeline. In a later analysis, each TCR beta chain was defined by its CDR3 amino acid sequence together with its V-gene family, and reads without a unique V-gene family were excluded. In a later analysis, approximately 590 highly shared, low-generation-probability nucleotide sequences were removed to address suspected cross-contamination and a sequencing artifact. In a later analysis, a clonal expansion index was calculated for each public chain from normalized within-repertoire ranks of inferred template counts. Generation probabilities in a later analysis came from a VDJ recombination model fitted to out-of-frame rearrangements, and those results were checked against IGoR. In a later analysis, TCR-TCR, TCR-HLA and TCR-CMV co-occurrence was scored with hypergeometric tests, and a repertoire-size bias correction was applied to TCR pairs. False discovery rates were estimated in a later analysis by permuting HLA or CMV assignments 20 times. In a later analysis, co-occurring TCRs were grouped using DBSCAN, with TCRdist sequence similarity added in when clustering inside HLA-allele-positive subsets. Repertoires with fewer than 30,000 or more than 120,000 public chains were left out of co-occurrence clustering, as were several repertoires with anomalous nucleotide sharing. TCRdb holds this immuneACCESS table with in-frame rearrangements only. Some clones are missing; in checked studies, unresolved V genes explain under half, and the rest has no known cause. The V and J calls and clone size come from that table; D and trimming were worked out from the DNA. The sample table contains 100,000 to 150,000 clones; only one count was recorded for roughly 80% of them. The ten largest clones take up roughly 4.1% of the sample.

The table lists this clone with a few counts. What antigen it recognizes has not been identified. The sample holds no much larger clone one base away, and base qualities are not on file. The clonotype originates from a man aged 18 to 30 in good health and CMV-seropositive. Sequencing was done on a sample of PBMCs.

The sequenced DNA is TGTGCCAGCAGCTTAGGATTCAGGGTTGGAGAAAAACTGTTTTTT. It translates to CASSLGFRVGEKLFF. Recombination linked TRBV7-2 to TRBJ1-4; a tentative D match to TRBD1 spans 5 bases. According to the germline V gene, CDR1 reads SGHTA and CDR2 reads FQGNSA. Trimming takes 1 base from V and 8 bases from J, and the germline ends sit 14 bases apart. The CDR3 goes from the cysteine to the phenylalanine over 15 residues. Solely the CDR3 DNA is kept, with 45 bases framed from the first base.